This is a list of T cell receptor beta chains from one sample in a study of cytotoxic CD8 clonotypes in ibrutinib-treated CLL. Only in-frame clones appear in the TCRdb table, and some are missing; sequencing was by immunoSEQ multiplex PCR. The sample records some 130,000 clones, roughly 88% being singletons. The material sequenced was PBMCs, taken after 24 months of ibrutinib treatment. The receptor set was obtained from a human donor with chronic lymphocytic leukemia. CDR3s leave out the opening cysteine and the closing phenylalanine or tryptophan. Expanded clones are given a class, and other clones once, few, many or no size at all.

V gene: TRBV7-2
clone size: .
CDR3 protein: ASSSLPPTSGGGRHTQY

V gene: TRBV4-3
clone size: .
CDR3 protein: ASSQWTSGGSDTQY

V gene: TRBV11-2
clone size: once
CDR3 protein: ASSPRTANYGYT

V gene: TRBV15
clone size: .
CDR3 protein: ATSRVAGQRPEAF

V gene: TRBV19
clone size: .
CDR3 protein: ASTSTGLGYT

V gene: TRBV7-2
clone size: few
CDR3 protein: ASSLEGRQGDGYT

V gene: TRBV5-5
clone size: .
CDR3 protein: ASSLGPGQGAREQY

V gene: TRBV7-9
clone size: .
CDR3 protein: ASSSTGSNSYEQY

V gene: TRBV18
clone size: .
CDR3 protein: ASSTTGRPGYEQY

V gene: TRBV5-5
clone size: .
CDR3 protein: ASSPQDNEKLF

V gene: TRBV7-2
clone size: few
CDR3 protein: ALLNRGSGGYT

V gene: TRBV7-2
clone size: .
CDR3 protein: ASSLVAQLAEQY

V gene: TRBV27
clone size: few
CDR3 protein: ASSYRAGANVLT